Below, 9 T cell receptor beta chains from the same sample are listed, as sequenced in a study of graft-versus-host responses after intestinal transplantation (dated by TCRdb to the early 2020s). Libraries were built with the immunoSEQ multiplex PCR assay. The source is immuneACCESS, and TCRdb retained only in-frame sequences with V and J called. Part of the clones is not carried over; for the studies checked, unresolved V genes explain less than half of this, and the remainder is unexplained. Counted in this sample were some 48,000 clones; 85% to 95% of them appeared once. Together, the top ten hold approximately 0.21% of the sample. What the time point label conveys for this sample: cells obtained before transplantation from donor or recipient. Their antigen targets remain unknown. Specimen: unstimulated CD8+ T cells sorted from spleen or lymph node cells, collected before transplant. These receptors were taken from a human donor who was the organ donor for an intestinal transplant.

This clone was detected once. Here the CDR3 reads CASSQRVGPNEKLFF. Written as DNA, the CDR3 is TGCGCCAGCAGCCAACGGGTCGGGCCTAATGAAAAACTGTTTTTT. V gene TRBV4-1 combines with J gene TRBJ1-4; D is ambiguous. Trimming cost V 2 bases and J 3 bases, with 10 bases left between them. The CDR3 runs 15 residues. Germline V gene lookup returns CDR1 MGHRA and CDR2 YSYEKL.

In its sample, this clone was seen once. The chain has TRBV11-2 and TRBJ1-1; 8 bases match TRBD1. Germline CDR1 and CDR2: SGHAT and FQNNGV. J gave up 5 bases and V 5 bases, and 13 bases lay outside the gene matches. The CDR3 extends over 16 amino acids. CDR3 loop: CASSPADRVVSTEAFF. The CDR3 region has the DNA TGTGCCAGCAGCCCCGCGGACAGGGTCGTTTCGACTGAAGCTTTCTTT.

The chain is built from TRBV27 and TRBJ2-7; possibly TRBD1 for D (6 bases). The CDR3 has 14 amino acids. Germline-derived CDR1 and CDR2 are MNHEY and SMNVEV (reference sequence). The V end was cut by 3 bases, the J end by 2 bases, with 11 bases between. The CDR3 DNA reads TGTGCCAGCAGTTTCAGGGGAAGCGCCTACGAGCAGTACTTC. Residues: CASSFRGSAYEQYF.

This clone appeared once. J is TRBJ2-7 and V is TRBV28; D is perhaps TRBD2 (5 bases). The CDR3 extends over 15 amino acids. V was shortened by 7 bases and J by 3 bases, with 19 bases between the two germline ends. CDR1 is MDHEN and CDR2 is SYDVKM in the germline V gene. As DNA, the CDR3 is TGTGCCAGCACCTTCGTGGGAGATGGGAGCTACGAGCAGTACTTC. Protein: CASTFVGDGSYEQYF.

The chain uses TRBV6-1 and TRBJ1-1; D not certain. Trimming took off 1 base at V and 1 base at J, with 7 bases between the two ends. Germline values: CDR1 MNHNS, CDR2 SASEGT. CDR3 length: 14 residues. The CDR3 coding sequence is TGTGCCAGCAGTGAAGGGGCAGGGAACACTGAAGCTTTCTTT. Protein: CASSEGAGNTEAFF.

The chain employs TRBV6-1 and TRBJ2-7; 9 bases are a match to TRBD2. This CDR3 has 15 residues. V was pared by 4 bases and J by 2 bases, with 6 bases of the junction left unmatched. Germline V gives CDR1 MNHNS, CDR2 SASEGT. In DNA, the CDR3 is TGTGCCAGCAGTGTCCATAGCGGGGGTACCTACGAGCAGTACTTC. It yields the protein CASSVHSGGTYEQYF.

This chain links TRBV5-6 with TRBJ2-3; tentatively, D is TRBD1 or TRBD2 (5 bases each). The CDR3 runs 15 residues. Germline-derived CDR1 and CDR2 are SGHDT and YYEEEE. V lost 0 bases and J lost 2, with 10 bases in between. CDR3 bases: TGTGCCAGCAGCTTGGCCCGGGACGACACAGATACGCAGTATTTT. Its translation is CASSLARDDTDTQYF. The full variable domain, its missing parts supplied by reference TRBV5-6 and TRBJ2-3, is DAGVTQSPTHLIKTRGQQVTLRCSPKSGHDTVSWYQQALGQGPQFIFQYYEEEERQRGNFPDRFSGHQFPNYSSELNVNALLLGDSALYLCASSLARDDTDTQYFGPGTRLTVL.

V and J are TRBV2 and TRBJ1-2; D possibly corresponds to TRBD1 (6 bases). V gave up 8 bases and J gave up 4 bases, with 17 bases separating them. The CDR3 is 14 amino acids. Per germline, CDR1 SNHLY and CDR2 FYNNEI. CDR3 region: CASQQGPQTYGYTF. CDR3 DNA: TGTGCCAGCCAACAGGGCCCCCAGACCTATGGCTACACCTTC.

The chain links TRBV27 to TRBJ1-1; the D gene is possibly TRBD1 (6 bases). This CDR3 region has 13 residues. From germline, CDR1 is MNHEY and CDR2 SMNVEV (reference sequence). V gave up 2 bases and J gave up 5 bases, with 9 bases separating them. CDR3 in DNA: TGTGCCAGCAGTTTAGGGGGCTTTACTGAAGCTTTCTTT. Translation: CASSLGGFTEAFF.